This is a list of T cell receptor beta chains from one sample in a study of T cells after yellow fever vaccination. One entry per CDR3 protein results from TCRdb running MiXCR on the 5' RACE reads. The table shows about 310,000 distinct CDR3 sequences, with 3.6% occurring only once. The sequencing here drew on PBMCs, taken on the day of the yellow fever booster vaccination. The source is a man younger than 35 who received the YFV17D yellow fever vaccine. The CDR3 runs from the conserved cysteine through the conserved F or W. A D gene is named only where the DNA matches it firmly. Clone sizes are given selectively: once, few, many, or a class where the clone is expanded.

>16|NA|TRBJ1-3|few|TRBV4-1
TGCGCCAGCAGCCAAGATCTAGGGCTCTCTGGAAACACCATATATTTT
CASSQDLGLSGNTIYF
>14|TRBD2|TRBJ2-2|many|TRBV11-2
TGTGCCAGCAGCCGGGGGGGACTCACCGGGGAGCTGTTTTTT
CASSRGGLTGELFF
>14|NA|TRBJ2-5|many|TRBV11-1
TGTGCCAGCAGCTTATCAGGGGCACGAGAGACCCAGTACTTC
CASSLSGARETQYF
>16|TRBD1|TRBJ1-1|few|TRBV4-2
TGTGCCAGCAGCCAACCGAGACAGGGTTGGAACACTGAAGCTTTCTTT
CASSQPRQGWNTEAFF
>15|NA|TRBJ2-2|many|TRBV4-2
TGTGCCAGCAGCCAAGATTTTACAGGCTTCGGGGAGCTGTTTTTT
CASSQDFTGFGELFF
>15|TRBD2|TRBJ2-7|few|TRBV7-2
TGTGCCAGCAGCTTACTTTCCGGGGGGGCCTACGAGCAGTACTTC
CASSLLSGGAYEQYF
>13|NA|TRBJ1-2|many|TRBV7-2
TGTGCCAGCAGCTTCCGCCCTGACTATGGCTACACCTTC
CASSFRPDYGYTF
>16|TRBD1|TRBJ1-2|many|TRBV4-2
TGTGCCAGCAGCCACCTACAGGGGGCGGTTAACTATGGCTACACCTTC
CASSHLQGAVNYGYTF
>13|NA|TRBJ2-5|many|TRBV20-1
TGCAGTGCTAGTCCGGGGACCCAAGAGACCCAGTACTTC
CSASPGTQETQYF
>15|TRBD2|TRBJ2-3|many|TRBV12-3/TRBV12-4
TGTGCCAGCAGTCCTCACGGGGGGGCGGAAGATACGCAGTATTTT
CASSPHGGAEDTQYF
>15|NA|TRBJ2-2|many|TRBV28
TGTGCCAGCAGTCCCACCTGGGACATGTCCGGGGAGCTGTTTTTT
CASSPTWDMSGELFF
>16|NA|TRBJ2-5|many|TRBV9
TGTGCCAGCAGCTTGGGGCTAGCGCCCTACCAAGAGACCCAGTACTTC
CASSLGLAPYQETQYF
>14|NA|TRBJ2-2|few|TRBV7-2
TGTGCCAGCAGCTTAATGTGGGGTCACGGGGAGCTGTTTTTT
CASSLMWGHGELFF
>14|NA|TRBJ2-2|many|TRBV5-1
TGCGCCAGCAGCTTGATCCCGAACACCGGGGAGCTGTTTTTT
CASSLIPNTGELFF
>12|TRBD1|TRBJ2-5|many|TRBV29-1
TGCAGCGCCGGACAGGGATTGGAGACCCAGTACTTC
CSAGQGLETQYF
>15|TRBD2|TRBJ2-5|NA|TRBV19
TGTGCCAGTAGTATCCTTATCGGTAGCGGGGAGACCCAGTACTTC
CASSILIGSGETQYF
>15|TRBD2|TRBJ2-5|many|TRBV5-1
TGCGCCAGCAGCTTGGCCAGTGACGGGAGGGAGACCCAGTACTTC
CASSLASDGRETQYF
>14|TRBD1|TRBJ1-4|NA|TRBV4-1
TGCGCCAGCAGAAAAGGGGGCACTAATGAAAAACTGTTTTTT
CASRKGGTNEKLFF
>15|TRBD1|TRBJ1-2|many|TRBV3-1
TGTGCCAGCAGCCAAGACGGTAGGGGGCGATTTGGCTACACCTTC
CASSQDGRGRFGYTF
>16|NA|TRBJ2-6|many|TRBV6-5
TGTGCCAGCAGTTACTCGGGGGGTTCTGGGGCCAACGTCCTGACTTTC
CASSYSGGSGANVLTF
>16|TRBD1|TRBJ2-3|NA|TRBV24-1
TGTGCCACCAGTGATTTGAAGGGACAGAGCACAGATACGCAGTATTTT
CATSDLKGQSTDTQYF
>17|TRBD2|TRBJ2-2|many|TRBV6-2/TRBV6-3
TGTGCCAGCAGTTACTACCCCCCAGCGGGGGCCACCGGGGAGCTGTTTTTT
CASSYYPPAGATGELFF
>18|NA|TRBJ2-5|many|TRBV27
TGTGCCAGCAGCGCCGCCCGGGGATTTATGAGGTGGAAAGAGACCCAGTACTTC
CASSAARGFMRWKETQYF
>13|NA|TRBJ1-5|many|TRBV6-5
TGTGCCAGCAGTTGGGGGGGCAATCAGCCCCAGCATTTT
CASSWGGNQPQHF
>14|NA|TRBJ2-5|many|TRBV6-5
TGTGCCAGCGCCGGGAACAGCAAAACCGAGACCCAGTACTTC
CASAGNSKTETQYF
>14|TRBD1|TRBJ1-4|few|TRBV12-3/TRBV12-4
TGTGCCAGCAGTTGGGACAGAGATAATGAAAAACTGTTTTTT
CASSWDRDNEKLFF
>13|NA|TRBJ2-3|few|TRBV6-5
TGTGCCAGCACTCCTACGGGGACAGATACGCAGTATTTT
CASTPTGTDTQYF
>15|TRBD1|TRBJ2-1|many|TRBV5-1
TGCGCCAGCAGCTTGGTGGGACAGGGAGTGGGTGAGCAGTTCTTC
CASSLVGQGVGEQFF
>15|TRBD1|TRBJ1-2|once|TRBV7-9
TGTGCCAGCAGCCCCCCGGGGACAGGAGAGGGTGGCTACACCTTC
CASSPPGTGEGGYTF